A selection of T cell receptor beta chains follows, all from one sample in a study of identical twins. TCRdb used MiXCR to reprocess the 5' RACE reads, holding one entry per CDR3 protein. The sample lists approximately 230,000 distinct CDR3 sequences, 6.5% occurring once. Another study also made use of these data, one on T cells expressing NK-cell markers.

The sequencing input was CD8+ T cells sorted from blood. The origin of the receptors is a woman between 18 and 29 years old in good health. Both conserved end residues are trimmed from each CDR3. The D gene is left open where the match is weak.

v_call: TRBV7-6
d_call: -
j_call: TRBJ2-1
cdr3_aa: ASSLEADNNEQF

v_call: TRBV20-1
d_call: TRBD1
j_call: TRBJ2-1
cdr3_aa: SARFGQGLSNEQF

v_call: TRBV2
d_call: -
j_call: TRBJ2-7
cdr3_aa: ASSDSGRYYEQY

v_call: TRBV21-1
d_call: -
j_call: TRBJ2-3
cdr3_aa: ASSKEREGTDTQY

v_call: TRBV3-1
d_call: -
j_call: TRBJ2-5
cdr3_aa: ATQGGLTIQETQY

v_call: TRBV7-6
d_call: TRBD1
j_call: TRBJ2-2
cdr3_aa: ASSPYSGTGETTGELF

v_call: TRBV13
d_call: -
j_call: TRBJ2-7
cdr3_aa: ASSLGASSYEQY

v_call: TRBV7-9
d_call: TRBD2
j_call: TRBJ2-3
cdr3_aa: ASSSLYREDADTQY

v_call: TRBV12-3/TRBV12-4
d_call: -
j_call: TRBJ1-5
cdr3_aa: ASNGVRLNQPQH

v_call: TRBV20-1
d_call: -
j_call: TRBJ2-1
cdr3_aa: SAPRTANEQF

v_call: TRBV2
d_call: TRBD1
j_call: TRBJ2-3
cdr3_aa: ASSVIAGQGGTQY

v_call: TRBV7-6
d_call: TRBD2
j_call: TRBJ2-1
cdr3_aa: ASGLEGFGLAGDEQF

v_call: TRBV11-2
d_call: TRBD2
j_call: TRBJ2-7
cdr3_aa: ASRGGLSYEQY

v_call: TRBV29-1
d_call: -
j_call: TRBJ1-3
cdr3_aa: SVESLNPSGNTIY

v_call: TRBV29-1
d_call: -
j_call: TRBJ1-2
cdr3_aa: SVLDNYGYT

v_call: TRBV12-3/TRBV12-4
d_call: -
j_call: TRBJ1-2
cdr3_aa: ASSLSRRHYGYT

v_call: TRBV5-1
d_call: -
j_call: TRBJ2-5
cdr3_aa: ASSRDSPLETQY

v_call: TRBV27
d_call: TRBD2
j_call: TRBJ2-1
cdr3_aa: ASSPGLAGEQF

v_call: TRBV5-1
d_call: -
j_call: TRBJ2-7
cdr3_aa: ASSLALPTYEQY

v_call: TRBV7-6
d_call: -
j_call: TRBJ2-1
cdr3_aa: ASSSGTSEQF

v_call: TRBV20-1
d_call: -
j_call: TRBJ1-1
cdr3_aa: SAIRNTEAF

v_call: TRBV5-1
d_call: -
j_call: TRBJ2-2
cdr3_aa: ASPKDGELF